This T cell receptor beta chain comes out of a study of blood T cell repertoires in COVID-19 (dated by TCRdb to 2020 to 2021). About the investigation overall: Samples covering the acute and convalescent phases of COVID-19 were provided by collaborators in the United States, Italy and Spain. The prospective study material was composed of cDNA or gDNA derived from T cells, B-cell-depleted T cells, or PBMCs. Subjects who had been exposed to COVID-19, were actively infected with it, or had recovered from it provided the deeply sampled blood TCRbeta repertoires that made up the dataset. A freely available public database, intended as a resource for researchers studying the immune response to SARS-CoV-2, is where the repertoires were released. Samples came from the ongoing ImmuneRACE study (first 160 participants) plus 1,254 subjects from 6 global collaborators. Nearly every sample came with metadata listing a de-identified subject ID, COVID-19 status, age in years and sex. HLA class I and class II types, where available, came from metadata supplied by the sample provider rather than from assay-based typing.

In the prospective study, participants were roughly 18 to 100 years old, resided in around 25 geographic areas of the United States, and were enrolled through a virtual design. In the prospective study, cohorts were assigned on the basis of participant-reported clinical history obtained from a screening survey and a study questionnaire. Recovered participants in ImmuneRACE Cohort 3 were defined as having two consecutive negative NP/OP PCR tests, clearance from a healthcare professional, or resolution of symptoms. In the prospective study, whole blood, serum and a nasopharyngeal or oropharyngeal swab were collected from each participant by mobile phlebotomists. Prospective study participants could optionally give additional blood draws and questionnaires over an approximately 2-month period. Before DNA extraction, prospective study blood samples were shipped either frozen or at room temperature.

TCRbeta CDR3 regions were amplified from genomic DNA by means of the immunoSEQ Assay, a bias-controlled multiplex PCR. The paper's processing steps were these. Nucleated cell counts per sample were estimated from amplification of reference gene primers within the assay. To quantify the absolute abundance of each unique TCRbeta CDR3 rearrangement, sequence reads were collapsed and filtered. For each sample, productive Simpson clonality was calculated by taking the square root of Simpson's diversity index across productive rearrangements. This immuneACCESS table, as held by TCRdb, lists in-frame sequences with V and J called but not all clones. Of the missing ones, under half trace to an unresolved V gene in checked studies; the others have no known cause. The V and J calls and clone size were taken over from that table, and D and trimming were inferred from the DNA. Here the sample has a few hundred thousand clones; about nine tenths occur a single time. The ten largest clones capture more than 1.5% of the sample.

In regard to this clone: There is no known antigen for this receptor. Nothing much larger sits one base from this clone, and base qualities are not available.

What the authors observed across the whole study: How much clinical and demographic metadata was included differed by source and by participant, and the metadata was provided uncurated.

Including the terminal cysteine and phenylalanine, the CDR3 comprises 13 residues. Only the CDR3 DNA stays, 39 bases, in frame from base 1. The junction carries 10 bases between V and J, which are trimmed by 6 bases and 2 bases respectively. The chain was built from TRBV12-3 or TRBV12-4 and TRBJ2-5; a tentative D call is TRBD2 (6 bases match). The origin of this receptor is a woman aged 55-69 years who had recovered from COVID-19. The sequencing sample was made of PBMCs or T cells enriched from blood (not recorded which). The DNA sequence is given as TGTGCCAGCAGCCGGGACTTTCAAGAGACCCAGTACTTC. Translated, it gives CASSRDFQETQYF.